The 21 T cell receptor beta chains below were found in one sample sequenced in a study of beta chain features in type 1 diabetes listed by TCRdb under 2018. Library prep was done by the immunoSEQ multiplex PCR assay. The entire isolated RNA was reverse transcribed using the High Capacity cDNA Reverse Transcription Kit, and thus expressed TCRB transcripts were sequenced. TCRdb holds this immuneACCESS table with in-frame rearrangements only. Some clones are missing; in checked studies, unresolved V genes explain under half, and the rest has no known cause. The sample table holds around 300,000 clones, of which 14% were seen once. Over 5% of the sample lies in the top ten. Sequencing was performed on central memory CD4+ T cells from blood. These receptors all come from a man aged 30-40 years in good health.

In DNA, the CDR3 is TGTGCCACCAGCGGGTTGGACTCAGGCTCCTACAATGAGCAGTTCTTC. Protein product: CATSGLDSGSYNEQFF. The chain recombines TRBV15 with TRBJ2-1; D possibly corresponds to TRBD2 (5 bases). This CDR3 spans 16 amino acids. Trimming shortened V by 5 bases and J by 0 bases, and 14 bases separated the two germline ends. Germline lookup yields CDR1 LNHNV and CDR2 YYDKDF (reference sequence).

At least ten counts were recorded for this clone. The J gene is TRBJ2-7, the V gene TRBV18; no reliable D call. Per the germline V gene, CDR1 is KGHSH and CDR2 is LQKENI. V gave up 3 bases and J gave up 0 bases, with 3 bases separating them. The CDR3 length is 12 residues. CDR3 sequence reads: CASSPSSYEQYV. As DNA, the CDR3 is TGTGCCAGCTCACCCAGCTCCTACGAGCAGTACGTC.

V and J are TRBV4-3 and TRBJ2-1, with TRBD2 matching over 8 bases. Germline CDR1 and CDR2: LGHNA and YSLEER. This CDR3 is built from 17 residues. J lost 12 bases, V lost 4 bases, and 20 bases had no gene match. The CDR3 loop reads CASSPTTSGGPFSVQFF. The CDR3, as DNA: TGCGCCAGCAGCCCAACCACTAGCGGAGGCCCGTTCAGCGTGCAGTTCTTC.

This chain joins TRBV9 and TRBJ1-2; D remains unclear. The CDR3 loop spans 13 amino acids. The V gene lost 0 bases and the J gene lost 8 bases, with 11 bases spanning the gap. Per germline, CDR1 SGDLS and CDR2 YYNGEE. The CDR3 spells CASSVDPARGYTF. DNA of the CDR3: TGTGCCAGCAGCGTAGATCCCGCTCGGGGCTACACCTTC. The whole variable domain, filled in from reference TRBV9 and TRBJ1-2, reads DSGVTQTPKHLITATGQRVTLRCSPRSGDLSVYWYQQSLDQGLQFLIQYYNGEERAKGNILERFSAQQFPDLHSELNLSSLELGDSALYFCASSVDPARGYTFGSGTRLTVV.

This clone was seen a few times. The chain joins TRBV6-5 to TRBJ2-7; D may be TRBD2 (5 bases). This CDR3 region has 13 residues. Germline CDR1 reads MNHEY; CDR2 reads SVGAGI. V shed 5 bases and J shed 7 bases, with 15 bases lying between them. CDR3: CASSEGWMREQYV. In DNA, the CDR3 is TGTGCCAGCAGTGAGGGCTGGATGAGGGAGCAGTACGTC.

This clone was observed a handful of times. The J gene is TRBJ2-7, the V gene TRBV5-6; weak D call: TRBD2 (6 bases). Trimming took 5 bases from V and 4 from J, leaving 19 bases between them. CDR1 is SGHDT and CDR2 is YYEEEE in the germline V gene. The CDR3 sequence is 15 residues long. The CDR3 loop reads CASRPLGGAEYEQYF. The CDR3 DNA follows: TGTGCCAGCAGGCCCCTCGGGGGAGCCGAATACGAGCAGTACTTC.

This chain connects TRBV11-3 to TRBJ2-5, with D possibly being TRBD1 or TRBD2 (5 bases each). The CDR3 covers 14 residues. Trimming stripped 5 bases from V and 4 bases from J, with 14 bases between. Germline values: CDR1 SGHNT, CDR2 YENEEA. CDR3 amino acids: CASSRGGVRETQYF. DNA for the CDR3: TGTGCCAGCAGCCGTGGGGGAGTGAGAGAGACCCAGTACTTC.

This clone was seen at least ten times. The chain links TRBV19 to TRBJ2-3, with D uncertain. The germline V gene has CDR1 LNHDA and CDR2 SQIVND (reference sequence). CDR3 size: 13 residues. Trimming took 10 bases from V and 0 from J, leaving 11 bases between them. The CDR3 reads CATKWASTDTQYF. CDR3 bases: TGTGCCACCAAATGGGCTAGCACAGATACGCAGTATTTT.

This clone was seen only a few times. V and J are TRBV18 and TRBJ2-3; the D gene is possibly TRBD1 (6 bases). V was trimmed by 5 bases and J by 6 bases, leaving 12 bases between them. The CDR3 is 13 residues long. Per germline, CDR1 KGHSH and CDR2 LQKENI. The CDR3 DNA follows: TGTGCCAGCTCATCTACAGGGTTGGATACGCAGTATTTT. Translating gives CASSSTGLDTQYF.

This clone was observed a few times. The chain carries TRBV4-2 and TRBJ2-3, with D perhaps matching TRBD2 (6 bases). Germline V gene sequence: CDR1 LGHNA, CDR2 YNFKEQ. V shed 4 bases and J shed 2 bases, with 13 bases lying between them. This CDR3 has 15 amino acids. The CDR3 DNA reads TGTGCCAGCAGCCGAGGGAGCGGGTACACAGATACGCAGTATTTT. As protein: CASSRGSGYTDTQYF.

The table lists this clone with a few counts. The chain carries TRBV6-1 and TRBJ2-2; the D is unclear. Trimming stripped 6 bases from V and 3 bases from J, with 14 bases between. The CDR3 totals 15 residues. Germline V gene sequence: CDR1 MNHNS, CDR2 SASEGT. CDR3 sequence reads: CASSWEDGYTGELFF. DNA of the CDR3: TGTGCCAGCAGCTGGGAAGACGGGTACACCGGGGAGCTGTTTTTT.

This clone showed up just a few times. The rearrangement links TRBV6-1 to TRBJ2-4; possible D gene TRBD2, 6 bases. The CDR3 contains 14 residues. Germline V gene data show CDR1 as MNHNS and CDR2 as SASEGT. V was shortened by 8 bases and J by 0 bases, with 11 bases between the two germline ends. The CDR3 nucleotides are TGTGCCAGCGGGGGGAGAGTAGCCAAAAACATTCAGTACTTC. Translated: CASGGRVAKNIQYF.

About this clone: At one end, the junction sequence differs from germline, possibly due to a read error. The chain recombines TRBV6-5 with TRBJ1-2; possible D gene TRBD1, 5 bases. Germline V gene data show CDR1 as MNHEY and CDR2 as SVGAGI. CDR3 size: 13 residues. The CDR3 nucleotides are TGTGCCATCAGTGTAACCGGGACCTATGGCTACACCTTC. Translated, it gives CAISVTGTYGYTF.

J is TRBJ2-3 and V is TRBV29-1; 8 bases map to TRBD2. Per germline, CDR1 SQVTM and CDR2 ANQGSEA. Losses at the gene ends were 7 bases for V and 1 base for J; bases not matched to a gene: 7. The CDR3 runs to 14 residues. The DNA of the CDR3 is TGCAGCGAAGCGGGGGAGGGGGGCACAGATACGCAGTATTTT. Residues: CSEAGEGGTDTQYF.

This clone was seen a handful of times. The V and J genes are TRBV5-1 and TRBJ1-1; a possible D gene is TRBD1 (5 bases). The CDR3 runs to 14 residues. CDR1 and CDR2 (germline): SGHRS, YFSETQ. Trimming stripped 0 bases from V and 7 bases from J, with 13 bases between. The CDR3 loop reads CASSLVRERGEAFF. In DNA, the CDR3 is TGCGCCAGCAGCTTGGTCCGGGAAAGGGGTGAAGCTTTCTTT.

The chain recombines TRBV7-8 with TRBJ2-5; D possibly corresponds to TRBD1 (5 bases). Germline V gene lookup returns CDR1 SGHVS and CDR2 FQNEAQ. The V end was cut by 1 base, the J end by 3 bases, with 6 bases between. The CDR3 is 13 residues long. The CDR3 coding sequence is TGTGCCAGCAGCTTAGGACAGAAAGAGACCCAGTACTTC. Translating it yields CASSLGQKETQYF. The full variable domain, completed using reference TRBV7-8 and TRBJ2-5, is GAGVSQSPRYKVAKRGQDVALRCDPISGHVSLFWYQQALGQGPEFLTYFQNEAQLDKSGLPSDRFFAERPEGSVSTLKIQRTQQEDSAVYLCASSLGQKETQYFGPGTRLLVL.

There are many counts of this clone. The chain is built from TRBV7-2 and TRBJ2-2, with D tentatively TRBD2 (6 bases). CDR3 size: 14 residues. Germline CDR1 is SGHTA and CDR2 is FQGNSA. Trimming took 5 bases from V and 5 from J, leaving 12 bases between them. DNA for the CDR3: TGTGCCAGCAGCCAAGTCGGGGGAACCGGGGAGCTGTTTTTT. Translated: CASSQVGGTGELFF.

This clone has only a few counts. The CDR3 reads CASSFNQLSGAGELFF. CDR3 coding DNA: TGTGCCAGCAGCTTTAACCAGCTAAGCGGTGCCGGGGAGCTGTTTTTT. The chain is built from TRBV5-6 and TRBJ2-2; a possible D gene is TRBD2 (5 bases). V lost 2 bases, J lost 6 bases, and 17 bases lay in between. There are 16 residues in the CDR3. Per germline, CDR1 SGHDT and CDR2 YYEEEE.

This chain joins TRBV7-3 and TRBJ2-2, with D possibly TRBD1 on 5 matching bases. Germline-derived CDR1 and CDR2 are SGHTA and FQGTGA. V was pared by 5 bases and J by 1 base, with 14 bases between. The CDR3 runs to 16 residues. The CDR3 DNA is TGTGCCAGCAGCAATTACGGAAGGGGGAACACCGGGGAGCTGTTTTTT. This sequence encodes CASSNYGRGNTGELFF.

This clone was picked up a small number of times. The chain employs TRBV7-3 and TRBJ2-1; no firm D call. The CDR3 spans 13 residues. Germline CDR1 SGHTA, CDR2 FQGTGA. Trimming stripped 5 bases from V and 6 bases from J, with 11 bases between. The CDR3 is CASSDRAINEQFF. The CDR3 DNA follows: TGTGCCAGCAGCGACCGGGCCATCAATGAGCAGTTCTTC.

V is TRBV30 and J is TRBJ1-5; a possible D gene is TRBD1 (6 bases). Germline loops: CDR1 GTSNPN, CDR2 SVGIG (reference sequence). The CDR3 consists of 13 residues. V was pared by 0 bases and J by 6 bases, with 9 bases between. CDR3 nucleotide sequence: TGTGCCTGGAGTGTTGGGGGCCCTCAGCCCCAGCATTTT. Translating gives CAWSVGGPQPQHF.